Listed below are T cell receptor beta chains from one sample, sequenced in a study of T cells in Graves' hyperthyroidism and ophthalmopathy. TCRdb re-called the multiplex PCR reads through MiXCR, storing one row per CDR3 protein. The data show hundreds of thousands of distinct CDR3 sequences, with roughly 46% seen just once and less than 9.5% held by the top ten. The sample taken for sequencing was peripheral blood or thyroid tissue (not recorded which). Receptors originate from an adult man with Graves' disease, either hyperthyroidism or ophthalmopathy (not recorded which). Both conserved end residues are part of each CDR3.

CDR3aa | j_gene | v_gene
CSVEFDRNYPYEQYF | TRBJ2-7 | TRBV29-1
CAIRLDGQRGEKLFF | TRBJ1-4 | TRBV2
CASSLRAVTTGANVLTF | TRBJ2-6 | TRBV7-2
CASSDTSGSPHEQYF | TRBJ2-7 | TRBV6-4
CASRANYEQYF | TRBJ2-7 | TRBV7-9
CASSLGAESNQPQHF | TRBJ1-5 | TRBV7-9
CATSDNFVGQGSYTF | TRBJ1-2 | TRBV24-1
CASSLGLQGKSYEQYF | TRBJ2-7 | TRBV7-8
CATSDVASGNTIYF | TRBJ1-3 | TRBV24-1
CASSYPTDQETQYF | TRBJ2-5 | TRBV19
CSARSGGSGELFF | TRBJ2-2 | TRBV20-1
CASSLLMISYEQYF | TRBJ2-7 | TRBV7-8
CASSPRGQGQFNTEAFF | TRBJ1-1 | TRBV19
CASSLGAGSDEQYF | TRBJ2-7 | TRBV7-6
CSARVSGRETQYF | TRBJ2-5 | TRBV20-1
CASSSPDEPQHF | TRBJ1-5 | TRBV5-4
CSATATGTGVWNQPQHF | TRBJ1-5 | TRBV20-1
CASSVQRGNSPLHF | TRBJ1-6 | TRBV2
CASSTWVSGTGYEEQYF | TRBJ2-7 | TRBV7-9
CSAGATYGELFF | TRBJ2-2 | TRBV20-1
CSVAGEGYEQYF | TRBJ2-7 | TRBV29-1
CASSPGHYSNQPQHF | TRBJ1-5 | TRBV5-1
CATYRRETYEQYF | TRBJ2-7 | TRBV13
CASSPHTFYGYTF | TRBJ1-2 | TRBV6-5
CASSETSGIQETQYF | TRBJ2-5 | TRBV11-1
CASSYSIGGGAGYTF | TRBJ1-2 | TRBV2
CASSLVTSGFYEQYF | TRBJ2-7 | TRBV7-9
CASGQGSSGSNEQYF | TRBJ2-7 | TRBV7-2
CATEITEAFF | TRBJ1-1 | TRBV24-1
CSVATGMNQYF | TRBJ2-5 | TRBV29-1
CASSASGGMNTEAFF | TRBJ1-1 | TRBV10-2
CASSSAVQETQYF | TRBJ2-5 | TRBV7-2
CSAYGDRGTEAFF | TRBJ1-1 | TRBV20-1
CASSDRQVGQPQHF | TRBJ1-5 | TRBV10-2
CASSPPTGTTEKLFF | TRBJ1-4 | TRBV25-1
CASSDDRAPTKETQYF | TRBJ2-5 | TRBV25-1
CASSFGTAIPYGYTF | TRBJ1-2 | TRBV5-1
CASSSPGGSNTGELFF | TRBJ2-2 | TRBV19
CASSLDGSGDEKLFF | TRBJ1-4 | TRBV5-1
CASSRPGYEQYF | TRBJ2-7 | TRBV5-6
CSVDKFPNYGYTF | TRBJ1-2 | TRBV29-1
CRRPGFSYEQYF | TRBJ2-7 | TRBV20-1
CASSFGPQHF | TRBJ1-5 | TRBV13
CSAPYRGNTEAFF | TRBJ1-1 | TRBV20-1
CSARGQGREKLFF | TRBJ1-4 | TRBV20-1
CASFGQGQEKLFF | TRBJ1-4 | TRBV12-3/TRBV12-4
CASSFTGHEQYF | TRBJ2-7 | TRBV12-3/TRBV12-4
CSVDRTVKGGYTF | TRBJ1-2 | TRBV29-1
CATSRHQGNNSPLHF | TRBJ1-6 | TRBV15
CASSEVGQTNEKLFF | TRBJ1-4 | TRBV10-2
CASSPPGQDNSPLHF | TRBJ1-6 | TRBV5-1
CASSEAVQDRGQPQHF | TRBJ1-5 | TRBV7-2
CASSREAFSSGYTF | TRBJ1-2 | TRBV7-9
CASSLHHRGHTEAFF | TRBJ1-1 | TRBV7-7
CASSSPAGGTISQYF | TRBJ2-3 | TRBV7-2
CSATGTPPPGGSPYEQYF | TRBJ2-7 | TRBV20-1
CASSPTRGQQQYF | TRBJ2-7 | TRBV7-8